This is a list of T cell receptor beta chains from one sample in a study of blood T cell repertoires in COVID-19. Using immunoSEQ multiplex PCR, the repertoire was profiled, and TCRdb retains in-frame clones only, with some absent. The sample contains 300,000 to 400,000 clones, about 86% of which appear only once. Sequencing was done on a sample of PBMCs or T cells enriched from blood (not recorded which). These receptors all come from a woman aged 40 to 50 with acute COVID-19. Each CDR3 is given with its conserved first and last residue. The D gene is left open where the match is weak. Not every row has a clone size; where given, it reads once, few, many or a size class.

TRBJ1-2 | . | TRBV4-3 | . | CASSQEPGRNYGYTF | TGCGCCAGCAGCCAAGAACCAGGCAGGAACTATGGCTACACCTTC
TRBJ2-7 | TRBD1 | TRBV6-5 | . | CASTFRDRGYEQYF | TGTGCCAGCACCTTCCGGGACAGGGGCTACGAGCAGTACTTC
TRBJ2-4 | TRBD2 | TRBV5-4 | . | CASSLEKTSGDIAKNIQYF | TGTGCCAGCAGCTTGGAAAAGACTAGCGGCGATATAGCCAAAAACATTCAGTACTTC
TRBJ1-3 | . | TRBV7-9 | . | CASSFNRGGTGNTIYF | TGTGCCAGCAGCTTTAACAGAGGGGGAACTGGAAACACCATATATTTT
TRBJ2-2 | . | TRBV6-5 | . | CASSSLVGGATGELFF | TGTGCCAGCAGTTCTCTGGTGGGGGGGGCCACCGGGGAGCTGTTTTTT
TRBJ2-5 | TRBD2 | TRBV6-2/TRBV6-3 | . | CASSAPLAARYF | TGTGCCAGCAGTGCACCTCTAGCGGCCCGGTACTTC
TRBJ2-1 | TRBD2 | TRBV7-2 | few | CASSLDGLAGGEQFF | TGTGCCAGCAGCTTAGACGGACTAGCGGGAGGGGAGCAGTTCTTC
TRBJ1-1 | TRBD1 | TRBV5-4 | once | CASSYDPQGATEAFF | TGTGCCAGCAGCTACGACCCGCAGGGGGCCACTGAAGCTTTCTTT
TRBJ1-2 | . | TRBV25-1 | many | CASSEDGALYGYTF | TGTGCCAGCAGTGAAGACGGAGCTCTCTATGGCTACACCTTC
TRBJ1-1 | . | TRBV25-1 | few | CASSRGGHTEAFF | TGTGCCAGCAGTAGGGGGGGGCATACTGAAGCTTTCTTT
TRBJ1-6 | TRBD1 | TRBV25-1 | . | CASREVQGVNSPLHF | TGTGCCAGCAGAGAGGTCCAGGGGGTTAATTCACCCCTCCACTTT
TRBJ2-7 | . | TRBV28 | . | CAGSLNTGYEQYF | TGTGCCGGCAGTTTGAATACAGGCTACGAGCAGTACTTC
TRBJ2-1 | TRBD2 | TRBV24-1 | . | CATSDFGTSGGGNEQFF | TGTGCCACCAGTGATTTTGGGACTAGCGGAGGAGGGAATGAGCAGTTCTTC
TRBJ2-1 | . | TRBV3-1/TRBV3-2 | . | CASSRTPPGGEQFF | TGTGCCAGCAGCCGGACCCCCCCCGGAGGTGAGCAGTTCTTC
TRBJ1-4 | . | TRBV3-1/TRBV3-2 | . | CASSWRYRDSGEKLFF | TGTGCCAGCAGCTGGAGATACCGGGACTCCGGAGAAAAACTGTTTTTT
TRBJ1-5 | TRBD1 | TRBV7-9 | . | CASSLGGTGSYQPQHF | TGTGCCAGCAGCTTAGGAGGGACAGGGAGTTATCAGCCCCAGCATTTT
TRBJ2-7 | TRBD1 | TRBV5-1 | . | CASSSKARGPQQYF | TGCGCCAGCAGCTCGAAGGCAAGGGGGCCTCAGCAGTACTTC
TRBJ2-2 | TRBD1 | TRBV10-3 | . | CAISPKNRGPGELFF | TGTGCCATCAGTCCGAAAAACAGGGGGCCTGGGGAGCTGTTTTTT
TRBJ2-7 | TRBD2 | TRBV28 | once | CASSFRLGRSSGKYEQYF | TGTGCCAGCAGTTTCCGTCTGGGAAGGTCTAGCGGGAAATACGAGCAGTACTTC
TRBJ1-1 | TRBD1 | TRBV18 | . | CASSQTTGGTTEAFF | TGTGCCAGCTCCCAAACGACAGGGGGGACCACTGAAGCTTTCTTT
TRBJ1-1 | . | TRBV28 | once | CASSLGGDTEAFF | TGTGCCAGCAGTTTGGGAGGGGACACTGAAGCTTTCTTT
TRBJ1-2 | . | TRBV5-6 | . | CASSLLRGGNYGYTF | TGTGCCAGCAGCTTGTTGAGGGGGGGCAACTATGGCTACACCTTC
TRBJ2-5 | TRBD2 | TRBV5-4 | . | CASSPGSGGAIGLKTQYF | TGTGCCAGCAGCCCTGGTAGCGGGGGAGCGATCGGGTTGAAGACCCAGTACTTC
TRBJ2-7 | . | TRBV11-3 | . | CASSPGGGLYEQYF | TGTGCCAGCAGCCCGGGAGGGGGCCTTTACGAGCAGTACTTC
TRBJ1-4 | . | TRBV7-2 | . | CASSTGTQVEKLFF | TGTGCCAGCAGCACCGGGACTCAAGTGGAAAAACTGTTTTTT
TRBJ2-7 | TRBD2 | TRBV28 | once | CASSPSIGGRIDEQYF | TGTGCCAGCAGTCCGTCCATAGGCGGGAGAATCGACGAGCAGTACTTC
TRBJ1-2 | . | TRBV10-3 | . | CAISESGGEYGYTF | TGTGCCATCAGTGAGTCTGGGGGGGAGTATGGCTACACCTTC
TRBJ1-2 | . | TRBV19 | . | CASSAYSYPSYGYTF | TGTGCCAGTAGTGCTTACAGTTATCCTTCCTATGGCTACACCTTC
TRBJ2-2 | . | TRBV24-1 | . | CATSDLLTGELFF | TGTGCCACCAGTGATTTGCTCACCGGGGAGCTGTTTTTT